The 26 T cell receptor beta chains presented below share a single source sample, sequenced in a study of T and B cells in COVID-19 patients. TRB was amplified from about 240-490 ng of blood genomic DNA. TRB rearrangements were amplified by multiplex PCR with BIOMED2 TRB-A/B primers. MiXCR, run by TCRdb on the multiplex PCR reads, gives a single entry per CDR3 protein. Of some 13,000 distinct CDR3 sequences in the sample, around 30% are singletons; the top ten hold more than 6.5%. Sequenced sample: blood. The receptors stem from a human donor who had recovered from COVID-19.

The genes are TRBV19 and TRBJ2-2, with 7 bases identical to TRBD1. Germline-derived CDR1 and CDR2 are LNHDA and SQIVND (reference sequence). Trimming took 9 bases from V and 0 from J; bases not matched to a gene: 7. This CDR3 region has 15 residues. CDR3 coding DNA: TGTGCCAGCTCCGGGACAGCCGCGAACACCGGGGAGCTGTTTTTT. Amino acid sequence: CASSGTAANTGELFF.

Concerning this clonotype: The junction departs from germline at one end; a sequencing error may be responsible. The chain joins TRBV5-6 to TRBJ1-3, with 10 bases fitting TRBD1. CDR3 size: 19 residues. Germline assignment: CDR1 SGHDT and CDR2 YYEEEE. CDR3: CASETKAGQGLSSGNTIYF. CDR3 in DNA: TGCGCCAGCGAGACAAAAGCGGGACAGGGGCTCTCCTCTGGAAACACCATATATTTT.

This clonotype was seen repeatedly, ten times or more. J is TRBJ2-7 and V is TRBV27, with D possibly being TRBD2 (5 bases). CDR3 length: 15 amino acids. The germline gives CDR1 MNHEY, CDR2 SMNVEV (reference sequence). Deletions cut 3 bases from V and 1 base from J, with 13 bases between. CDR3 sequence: CASSLRALESYEQYF. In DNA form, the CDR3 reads TGTGCCAGCAGTTTGCGGGCGTTGGAGTCCTACGAGCAGTACTTC.

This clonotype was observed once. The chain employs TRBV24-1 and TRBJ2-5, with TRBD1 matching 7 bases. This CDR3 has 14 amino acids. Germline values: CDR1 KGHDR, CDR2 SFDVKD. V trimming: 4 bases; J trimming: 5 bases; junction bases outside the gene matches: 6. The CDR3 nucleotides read TGTGCCACCAGTGAAACGAGGGGGCGGGAGACCCAGTACTTC. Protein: CATSETRGRETQYF.

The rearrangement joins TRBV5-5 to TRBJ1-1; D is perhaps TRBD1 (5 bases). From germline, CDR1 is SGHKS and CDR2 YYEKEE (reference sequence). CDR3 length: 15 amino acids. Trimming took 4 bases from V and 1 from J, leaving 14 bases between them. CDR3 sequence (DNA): TGTGCCAGCAGCCCTCAGACAGCTTCGAACACTGAAGCTTTCTTT. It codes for CASSPQTASNTEAFF.

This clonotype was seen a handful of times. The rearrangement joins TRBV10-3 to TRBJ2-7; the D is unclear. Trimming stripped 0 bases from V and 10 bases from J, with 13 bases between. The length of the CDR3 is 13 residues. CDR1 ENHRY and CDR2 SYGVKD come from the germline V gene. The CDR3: CAISESDAVDQYF. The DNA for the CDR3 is TGTGCCATCAGTGAGTCGGACGCGGTTGATCAGTACTTC.

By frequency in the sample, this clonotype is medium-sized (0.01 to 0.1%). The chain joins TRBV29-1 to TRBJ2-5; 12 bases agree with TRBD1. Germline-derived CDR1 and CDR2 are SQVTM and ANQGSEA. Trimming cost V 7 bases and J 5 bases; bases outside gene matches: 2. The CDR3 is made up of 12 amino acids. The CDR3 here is CSGGQGAETQYF. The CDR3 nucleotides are TGCAGCGGGGGACAGGGGGCCGAGACCCAGTACTTC.

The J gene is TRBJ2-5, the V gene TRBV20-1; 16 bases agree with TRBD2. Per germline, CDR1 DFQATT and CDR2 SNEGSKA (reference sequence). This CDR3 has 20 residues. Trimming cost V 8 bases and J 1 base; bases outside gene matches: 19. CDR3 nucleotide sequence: TGCAGTCTCATAGGATATTCTGGGACTAGCGGGAGGGCTACCCAAGAGACCCAGTACTTC. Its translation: CSLIGYSGTSGRATQETQYF.

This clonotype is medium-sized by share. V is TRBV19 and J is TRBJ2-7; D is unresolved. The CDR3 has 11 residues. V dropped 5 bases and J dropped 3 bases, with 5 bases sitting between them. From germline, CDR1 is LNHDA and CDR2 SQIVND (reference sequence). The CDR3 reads CASSVGYEQYF. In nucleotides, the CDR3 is TGTGCCAGTAGTGTCGGCTACGAGCAGTACTTC.

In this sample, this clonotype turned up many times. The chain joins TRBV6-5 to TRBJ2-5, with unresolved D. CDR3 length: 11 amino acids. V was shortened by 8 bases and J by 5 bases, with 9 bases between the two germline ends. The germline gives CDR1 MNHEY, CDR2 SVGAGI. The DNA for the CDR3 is TGTGCCAGCCACAGTTCCGAGACCCAGTACTTC. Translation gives CASHSSETQYF.

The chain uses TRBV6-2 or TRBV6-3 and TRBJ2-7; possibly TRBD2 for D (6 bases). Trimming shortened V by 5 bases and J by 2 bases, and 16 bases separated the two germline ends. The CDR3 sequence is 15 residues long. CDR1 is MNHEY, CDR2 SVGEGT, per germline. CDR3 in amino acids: CASSPGGTVTYEQYF. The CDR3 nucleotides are TGTGCCAGCAGTCCCGGCGGGACGGTTACCTACGAGCAGTACTTC.

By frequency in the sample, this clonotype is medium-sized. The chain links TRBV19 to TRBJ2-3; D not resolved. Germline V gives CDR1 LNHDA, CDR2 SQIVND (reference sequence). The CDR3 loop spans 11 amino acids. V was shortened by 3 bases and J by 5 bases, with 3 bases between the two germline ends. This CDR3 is CASSIVDTQYF. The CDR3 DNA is TGTGCCAGTAGTATCGTAGATACGCAGTATTTT.

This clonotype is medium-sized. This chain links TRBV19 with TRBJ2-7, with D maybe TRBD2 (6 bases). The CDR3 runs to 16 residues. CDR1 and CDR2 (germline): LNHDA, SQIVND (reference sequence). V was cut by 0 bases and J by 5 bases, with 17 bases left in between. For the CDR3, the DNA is TGTGCCAGTAGTATAGATGACGTGGAGGGGACGCACGAGCAGTACTTC. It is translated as CASSIDDVEGTHEQYF.

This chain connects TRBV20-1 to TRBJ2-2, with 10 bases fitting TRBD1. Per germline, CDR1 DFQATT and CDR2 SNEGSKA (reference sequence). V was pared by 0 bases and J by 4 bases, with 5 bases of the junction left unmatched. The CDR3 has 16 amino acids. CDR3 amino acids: CSARDPGQGTTGELFF. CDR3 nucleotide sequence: TGCAGTGCTAGAGATCCGGGACAGGGGACCACCGGGGAGCTGTTTTTT.

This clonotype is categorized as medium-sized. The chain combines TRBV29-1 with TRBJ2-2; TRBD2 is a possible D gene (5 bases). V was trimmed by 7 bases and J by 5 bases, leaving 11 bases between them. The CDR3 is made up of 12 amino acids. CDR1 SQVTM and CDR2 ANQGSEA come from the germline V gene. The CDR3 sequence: CSARRGTGELFF. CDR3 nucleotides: TGCAGCGCCCGAAGAGGGACCGGGGAGCTGTTTTTT.

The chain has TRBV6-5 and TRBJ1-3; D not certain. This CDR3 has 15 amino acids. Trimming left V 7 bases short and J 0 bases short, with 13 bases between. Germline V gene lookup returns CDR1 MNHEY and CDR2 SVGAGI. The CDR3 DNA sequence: TGTGCCAGCACGAGGGTGGAGAACTCTGGAAACACCATATATTTT. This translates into CASTRVENSGNTIYF.

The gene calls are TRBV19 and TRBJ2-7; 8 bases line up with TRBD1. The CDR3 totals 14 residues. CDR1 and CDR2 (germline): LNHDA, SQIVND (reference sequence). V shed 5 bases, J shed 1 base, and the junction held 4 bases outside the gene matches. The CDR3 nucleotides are TGTGCCAGTAGTGGGCGGACAGGGTCCTACGAGCAGTACTTC. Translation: CASSGRTGSYEQYF. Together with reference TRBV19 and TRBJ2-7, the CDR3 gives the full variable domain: DGGITQSPKYLFRKEGQNVTLSCEQNLNHDAMYWYRQDPGQGLRLIYYSQIVNDFQKGDIAEGYSVSREKKESFPLTVTSAQKNPTAFYLCASSGRTGSYEQYFGPGTRLTVT.

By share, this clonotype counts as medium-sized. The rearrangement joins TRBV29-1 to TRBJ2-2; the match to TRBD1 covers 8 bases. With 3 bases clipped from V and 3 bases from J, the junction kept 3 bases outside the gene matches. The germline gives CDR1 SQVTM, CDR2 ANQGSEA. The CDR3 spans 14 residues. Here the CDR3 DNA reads TGCAGCGTTGATGGACAGGGTGACACCGGGGAGCTGTTTTTT. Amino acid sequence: CSVDGQGDTGELFF.

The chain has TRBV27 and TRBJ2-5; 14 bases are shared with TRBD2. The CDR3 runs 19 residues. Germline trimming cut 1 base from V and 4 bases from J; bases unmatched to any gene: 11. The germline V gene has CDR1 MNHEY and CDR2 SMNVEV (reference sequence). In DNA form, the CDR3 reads TGTGCCAGCAGTTTATGGCACATAGGGACTAGCGGGGGTGGAGAGACCCAGTACTTC. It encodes CASSLWHIGTSGGGETQYF.

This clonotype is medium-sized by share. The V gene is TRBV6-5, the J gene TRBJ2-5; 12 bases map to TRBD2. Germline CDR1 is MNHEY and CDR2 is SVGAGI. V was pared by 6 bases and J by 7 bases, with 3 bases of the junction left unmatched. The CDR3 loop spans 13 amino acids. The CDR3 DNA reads TGTGCCAGCAGCCCGACTAGCGGGGGGACCCAGTACTTC. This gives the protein CASSPTSGGTQYF.

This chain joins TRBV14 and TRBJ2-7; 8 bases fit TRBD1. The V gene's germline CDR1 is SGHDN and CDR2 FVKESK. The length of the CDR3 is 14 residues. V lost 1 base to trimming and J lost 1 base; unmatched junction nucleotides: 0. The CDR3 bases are TGTGCCAGCAGCCAAGGGACAGGGTCCTACGAGCAGTACTTC. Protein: CASSQGTGSYEQYF.

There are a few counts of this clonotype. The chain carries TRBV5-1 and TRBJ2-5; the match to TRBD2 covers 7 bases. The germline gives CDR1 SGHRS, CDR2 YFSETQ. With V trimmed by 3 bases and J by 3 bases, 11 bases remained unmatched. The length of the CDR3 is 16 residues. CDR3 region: CASSSNSGTKEETQYF. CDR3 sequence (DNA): TGCGCCAGCAGCTCGAACTCCGGGACTAAGGAAGAGACCCAGTACTTC.

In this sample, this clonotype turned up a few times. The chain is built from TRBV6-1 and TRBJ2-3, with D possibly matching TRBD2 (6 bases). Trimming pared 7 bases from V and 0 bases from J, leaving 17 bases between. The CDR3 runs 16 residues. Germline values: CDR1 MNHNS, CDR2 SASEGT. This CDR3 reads CASTQMGGASTDTQYF. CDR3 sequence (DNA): TGTGCCAGCACCCAAATGGGGGGTGCTAGCACAGATACGCAGTATTTT.

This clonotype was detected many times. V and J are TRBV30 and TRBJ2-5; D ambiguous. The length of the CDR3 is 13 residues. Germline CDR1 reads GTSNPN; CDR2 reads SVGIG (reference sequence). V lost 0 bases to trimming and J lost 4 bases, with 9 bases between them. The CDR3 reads CAWSVRRGETQYF. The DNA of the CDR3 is TGTGCCTGGAGTGTACGACGCGGAGAGACCCAGTACTTC.

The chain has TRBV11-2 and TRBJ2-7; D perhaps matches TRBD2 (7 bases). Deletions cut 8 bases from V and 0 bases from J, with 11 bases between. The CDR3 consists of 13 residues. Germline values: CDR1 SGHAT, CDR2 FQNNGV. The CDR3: CASGGAGSYEQYF. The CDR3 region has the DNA TGTGCCAGCGGGGGGGCGGGCTCCTACGAGCAGTACTTC.

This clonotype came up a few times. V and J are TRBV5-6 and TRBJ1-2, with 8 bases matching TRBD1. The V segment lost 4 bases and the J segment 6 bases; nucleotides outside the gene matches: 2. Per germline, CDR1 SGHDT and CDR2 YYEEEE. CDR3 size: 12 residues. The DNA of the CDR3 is TGTGCCAGCAGCCTGGACAGGGATGGCTACACCTTC. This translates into CASSLDRDGYTF.